This TCR beta chain was profiled in a study of blood T cells in healthy people across ages. The authors ran a second PCR of roughly 6 to 11 cycles using a sample-barcoded 5' primer and a J-beta primer mix. TCRdb reprocessed the 5' RACE reads with MiXCR, giving one entry per CDR3 protein. This sample carries about 620,000 distinct CDR3 sequences, under 65% of them seen once, and the ten largest clones take 13%. The CDR3 sequence is 13 residues long. The V end lost 0 bases, the J end lost 10 bases, and 13 bases lay between the germline ends. CDR1 and CDR2 from the germline V gene are MNHEY and SVGAGI. This clonotype was counted a few times. A clone one base away is much larger, so this may be a read error. Every sample had a minimum of 6 million PBMCs isolated. Each sample provided at least 6 micrograms of extracted total RNA.

The rearrangement joins TRBV6-5 to TRBJ2-7; TRBD1 is a possible D gene (6 bases). Specimen: blood. This receptor was identified in a woman of 80 years or more in good health. CDR3 DNA: TGTGCCAGCAGTTACTCGGGGGCAGGCCGCCAGTACTTC. Residues: CASSYSGAGRQYF.